This T cell receptor beta chain was obtained from a study of T cell repertoires in cytomegalovirus infection. Study-wide results and limits: Clonotypes of TCR beta that were HLA-C-restricted and CMV-specific dominated the ex vivo response. Of the TCR beta families, the public ones yielded a cumulative frequency that identified carriers of CMV plus the relevant HLA.

In TCRdb, the reads were re-called with MiXCR into one record per CDR3 protein. This table holds under 130,000 distinct CDR3 sequences, 35% to 50% found once. Of note for this clonotype: The antigen remains unidentified.

This sequence originates from a human donor in good health (CMV status not recorded). Some clones in this sample may be carry-over from other donors' samples. The sample here was CD8+ T cells from cultured PBMCs, taken from culture after CMV antigen stimulation.

In DNA, the CDR3 is TGTGCCAGCAGCTTAGGACAGGGGGCGAATGAAAAACTGTTTTTT. Amino acid sequence: CASSLGQGANEKLFF. The rearrangement uses TRBV7-8 and TRBJ1-4, with 10 positions matching TRBD1. The CDR3 spans 15 residues. The germline V gene encodes CDR1 SGHVS and CDR2 FQNEAQ. Trimming cost V 1 base and J 5 bases; bases outside gene matches: 1.